The 18 T cell receptor beta chains below all came from one sample that was sequenced in a study of T cells in women clearing cervical HPV infection (dated by TCRdb to the late 2010s). Receptors were amplified or captured by the immunoSEQ multiplex PCR assay. The table comes from immuneACCESS by way of TCRdb, which keeps in-frame sequences with V and J called. Part of the clones is missing from these tables; in studies checked, under half for an unresolved V gene and the rest for unknown reasons. The sample's own table lists some 30,000 clones. In total, the top ten clones hold about 7.7% of the sample. Material: blood buffy coat. The source of these receptors is a woman between 18 and 69 years old with a cervical HPV16 infection that either progressed to CIN3+ or cleared (not recorded which).

As for this clone: The read ends 3 residues early relative to the CDR3; the germline J gene fills the gap. This rearrangement joins TRBV4-2 to TRBJ2-2; D gene ambiguous. Trimming pared 0 bases from V and 1 base from J, leaving 18 bases between. CDR1 is LGHNA, CDR2 YNFKEQ, per germline. The CDR3 sequence is 19 residues long. CDR3 DNA (partial): TGTGCCAGCAGCCAAGATTACGATATACTGAGACAGAACACCGGGGAG. The encoded protein is CASSQDYDILRQNTGE. The whole CDR3 sequence is CASSQDYDILRQNTGELFF.

With respect to this clone: The read terminates 3 residues ahead of where the CDR3 ends, so the germline J gene completes it. The J gene is TRBJ2-3, the V gene TRBV4-2; D not resolved. The CDR3 runs to 17 residues. The germline CDR1 and CDR2 sequences are LGHNA and YNFKEQ. The V end was cut by 0 bases, the J end by 5 bases, with 18 bases between. CDR3: CASSQEELSTRLDTQYF. Incomplete CDR3 DNA: TGTGCCAGCAGCCAAGAAGAGTTGTCTACCAGACTAGATACG.

On this clone itself: The CDR3 is cut off 3 residues early in the read; its end comes from the germline J gene. The chain combines TRBV19 with TRBJ2-5; 7 bases are a match to TRBD2. There are 14 residues in the CDR3. Trimming cost V 3 bases and J 5 bases; bases outside gene matches: 6. Germline V gene lookup returns CDR1 LNHDA and CDR2 SQIVND (reference sequence). The covered CDR3 bases are TGTGCCAGTAGTATGGGAGGGGAGGTTGAGACC. Translation gives CASSMGGEVET. The whole CDR3 reads CASSMGGEVETQYF.

For this clone: Read sequence stops 3 residues before the CDR3 end, and the germline J gene provides the missing end. V is TRBV7-9 and J is TRBJ2-1; a weak D match, TRBD2 (5 bases). Germline CDR1 SEHNR, CDR2 FQNEAQ (reference sequence). This CDR3 comprises 15 residues. The V gene lost 5 bases and the J gene lost 6 bases, with 17 bases spanning the gap. Partial CDR3 DNA: TGTGCCAGCAGCAAACGCGGAGGTGTAATCAATGAG. Residues: CASSKRGGVINE. The whole CDR3 reads CASSKRGGVINEQFF. Full variable domain (remainder filled in from reference TRBV7-9 and TRBJ2-1): DTGVSQNPRHKITKRGQNVTFRCDPISEHNRLYWYRQTLGQGPEFLTYFQNEAQLEKSRLLSDRFSAERPKGSFSTLEIQRTEQGDSAMYLCASSKRGGVINEQFFGPGTRLTVL.

About this clone itself: The read halts 3 residues ahead of the CDR3 end, with the missing end drawn from the germline J gene. V is TRBV6-1 and J is TRBJ1-2; TRBD1 agrees at 7 bases. This CDR3 region has 15 residues. The V gene's germline CDR1 is MNHNS and CDR2 SASEGT. The CDR3 protein is CASSEGGGSYNDYTF. CDR3 DNA, as far as it was read: TGTGCCAGCAGTGAAGGAGGGGGCTCCTACAATGAC.

A remark on this clone: The CDR3 end is not reached by the read, which stops 3 residues before it; the germline J gene fills it in. This sequence joins TRBV13 and TRBJ2-7; perhaps TRBD1 as D (6 bases). This CDR3 region has 16 residues. Looked up from germline, CDR1 is PRHDT and CDR2 is FYEKMQ (reference sequence). V gave up 5 bases and J gave up 2 bases, with 19 bases separating them. CDR3 DNA (partial): TGTGCCAGCAGCCCCGACTCGACAGGTTACACCTACGAG. Amino acid sequence: CASSPDSTGYTYE. The full CDR3 is CASSPDSTGYTYEQYF.

As to this clone: The read ends 3 residues before the CDR3 terminus; that terminus is restored from the germline J gene. J is TRBJ2-1 and V is TRBV11-3, with TRBD1 identical over 10 bases. Germline loops: CDR1 SGHNT, CDR2 YENEEA. There are 15 residues in the CDR3. V trimming: 1 base; J trimming: 5 bases; junction bases outside the gene matches: 2. This CDR3 is CASSLGQGANNEQFF. The CDR3 bases that were read are TGTGCCAGCAGCTTAGGACAGGGGGCTAACAATGAG.

A remark on this clone: The read ends 3 residues early relative to the CDR3; the germline J gene fills the gap. This chain uses TRBV7-2 with TRBJ2-3; D may be TRBD2 (5 bases). The length of the CDR3 is 15 residues. V lost 5 bases and J lost 3, with 15 bases in between. Looked up from germline, CDR1 is SGHTA and CDR2 is FQGNSA. CDR3 region: CASSPGLAQTDTQYF. Incomplete CDR3 DNA: TGTGCCAGCAGCCCAGGTCTAGCCCAGACAGATACG.

Points on this clone: The read halts 3 residues ahead of the CDR3 end, with the missing end drawn from the germline J gene. The chain carries TRBV11-2 and TRBJ2-3; D ambiguous. The CDR3 is 14 amino acids. Germline-derived CDR1 and CDR2 are SGHAT and FQNNGV. CDR3 protein: CASSPLRLLMSQYF. Incomplete CDR3 DNA: TGTGCCAGCAGTCCACTCCGACTCCTCATGTCG.

A note on this clone: The read ends 3 residues shy of where the CDR3 ends; the end is completed using the germline J gene. The chain joins TRBV7-2 to TRBJ1-2; perhaps TRBD1 as D (6 bases). The CDR3 totals 15 residues. CDR1 SGHTA and CDR2 FQGNSA come from the germline V gene. Trimming cost V 1 base and J 7 bases, with 16 bases left between them. The CDR3 DNA, read in part, is TGTGCCAGCAGCTTAGGTCTCCGGGGGGCGGGTGGC. It specifies CASSLGLRGAGG. The entire CDR3 is CASSLGLRGAGGYTF.

A remark on this clone: The read ends 3 residues shy of where the CDR3 ends; the end is completed using the germline J gene. V gene TRBV18 combines with J gene TRBJ1-2; 7 nucleotides line up with TRBD1. Germline assignment: CDR1 KGHSH and CDR2 LQKENI. The CDR3 contains 18 residues. The CDR3 spells CASSPLVPRGQETYEYTF. The CDR3 bases that were read are TGTGCCAGCTCACCTCTCGTCCCTCGCGGACAGGAGACCTACGAA.

Concerning this clone: The read ends 3 residues early relative to the CDR3; the germline J gene fills the gap. J is TRBJ1-4 and V is TRBV4-2; D is perhaps TRBD1 (5 bases). The germline V and J ends were trimmed by 0 bases and 0 bases, with 14 bases remaining between them. The CDR3 sequence is 18 residues long. From germline, CDR1 is LGHNA and CDR2 YNFKEQ. The CDR3 DNA, read in part, is TGTGCCAGCAGCCAAGATGACGTCAGGGCCGCAACTAATGAAAAA. Residues: CASSQDDVRAATNEK. The entire CDR3 is CASSQDDVRAATNEKLFF.

The sequenced part of the CDR3 DNA is TGTGCCAGTAGTATAGGTCGACGGGGCCAAGAGACC. Translated, it gives CASSIGRRGQET. In full, the CDR3 is CASSIGRRGQETQYF. The rearrangement joins TRBV19 to TRBJ2-5, with D possibly matching TRBD2 (5 bases). Sequencing ends 3 residues short of the CDR3 end; the germline J gene provides the rest. CDR1 LNHDA and CDR2 SQIVND come from the germline V gene (reference sequence). The V end lost 1 base, the J end lost 1 base, and 10 bases lay between the germline ends. There are 15 residues in the CDR3.

With respect to this clone: The read falls 3 residues short of the CDR3 end, and the missing part is taken from the germline J gene. The chain carries TRBV6-2 or TRBV6-3 and TRBJ2-7; the match to TRBD1 covers 7 bases. V was pared by 0 bases and J by 3 bases, with 11 bases of the junction left unmatched. The CDR3 has 17 amino acids. CDR1 is MNHEY and CDR2 is SVGEGT in the germline V gene. The sequenced CDR3 bases are TGTGCCAGCAGTTACTCCATAGGTACAGGGGCCCGCTACGAG. It is translated as CASSYSIGTGARYE. The CDR3, in full, reads CASSYSIGTGARYEQYF.

Comments on this clone: The read stops 3 residues short of the end of the CDR3; the missing end is completed from the germline J gene. The V and J genes are TRBV12-3 or TRBV12-4 and TRBJ2-2; 11 nucleotides agree with TRBD2. With 5 bases clipped from V and 1 base from J, the junction kept 6 bases outside the gene matches. This CDR3 comprises 17 residues. CDR3 region: CASSTTSGVWNTGELFF. CDR3 bases read: TGTGCCAGCAGTACGACTAGCGGGGTTTGGAACACCGGGGAG.

As to this clone: The CDR3 goes on 3 residues after the read ends, and that part is filled in from the germline J gene. This chain joins TRBV11-2 and TRBJ1-2, with D possibly being TRBD1 (5 bases). In germline, CDR1 is SGHAT, CDR2 FQNNGV. CDR3 length equals 13 residues. With 5 bases removed from V and 1 base from J, the gap between germline ends came to 8 bases. Partial CDR3 DNA: TGTGCCAGCAGCCCGACAGTTAACTATGGC. This translates into CASSPTVNYG. The whole CDR3 sequence reads CASSPTVNYGYTF. The variable domain in full, completed from reference TRBV11-2 and TRBJ1-2, reads EAGVAQSPRYKIIEKRQSVAFWCNPISGHATLYWYQQILGQGPKLLIQFQNNGVVDDSQLPKDRFSAERLKGVDSTLKIQPAKLEDSAVYLCASSPTVNYGYTFGSGTRLTVV.

As for this clone: The read is 3 residues too short to cover the CDR3 end, so that end is filled in from the germline J gene. The chain recombines TRBV6-2 or TRBV6-3 with TRBJ2-7; D is uncertain. Germline V gene data show CDR1 as MNHEY and CDR2 as SVGEGT. This CDR3 contains 15 residues. V lost 2 bases and J 3 bases, leaving 14 bases between the germline ends. CDR3 loop: CASSYTLQAGYEQYF. The covered CDR3 bases are TGTGCCAGCAGTTACACCCTCCAGGCAGGCTACGAG.

The CDR3 loop is CSVGQLNEKLFF. Incomplete CDR3 DNA: TGCAGCGTTGGGCAGTTGAATGAAAAA. The chain recombines TRBV29-1 with TRBJ1-4, with no clear D. The read terminates 3 residues ahead of where the CDR3 ends, so the germline J gene completes it. This CDR3 is built from 12 residues. Germline lookup yields CDR1 SQVTM and CDR2 ANQGSEA. V shed 4 bases and J shed 5 bases, with 8 bases lying between them.